One sample yielded the 17 T cell receptor beta chains listed below, sequenced in a study of OX40 agonist ivuxolimab in advanced cancers. The repertoire was sequenced with immunoSEQ multiplex PCR; TCRdb's copy has only in-frame clones and lacks some. The table has 55,000 to 75,000 clones, about nine tenths seen once. The sample here was CD4+ or CD8+ T cells sorted from blood, taken in a trial of the OX40 agonist ivuxolimab. The receptors stem from an adult with an advanced solid tumor such as melanoma, head and neck, liver or kidney cancer.

The chain recombines TRBV6-1 with TRBJ2-2; D ambiguous. The V end was cut by 6 bases, the J end by 7 bases, with 3 bases between. The CDR3 loop spans 10 amino acids. CDR1 is MNHNS and CDR2 is SASEGT in the germline V gene. The CDR3, as DNA: TGTGCCAGCAGGGACGGGGAGCTGTTTTTT. As protein: CASRDGELFF.

The V call is TRBV5-4, the J call TRBJ1-2; 10 bases match TRBD1. The CDR3 has 15 residues. The ends lost 2 bases at V and 6 bases at J; junction bases unmatched: 7. Germline V lookup: CDR1 SGHNT, CDR2 YYREEE (reference sequence). CDR3 nucleotide sequence: TGTGCCAGCAGCTTACCGACAGGGGGCTTCAATGGCTACACCTTC. It is translated as CASSLPTGGFNGYTF.

The rearrangement uses TRBV7-2 and TRBJ2-7, with 8 bases that match TRBD2. This CDR3 region has 15 residues. Germline V gene data show CDR1 as SGHTA and CDR2 as FQGNSA. With 2 bases clipped from V and 3 bases from J, the junction kept 6 bases outside the gene matches. CDR3 nucleotides: TGTGCCAGCAGCTTAATGGCGGGAGGCGTCTACGAGCAGTACTTC. Amino acid sequence: CASSLMAGGVYEQYF.

The chain uses TRBV4-3 and TRBJ2-1; TRBD2 aligns across 10 bases. V dropped 4 bases and J dropped 5; count of bases not matched to a gene: 5. Germline V CDR1 and CDR2: LGHNA, YSLEER. CDR3 length: 15 residues. CDR3: CASSPSGRADNEQFF. The DNA of the CDR3 is TGCGCCAGCAGCCCGAGCGGGAGGGCCGACAATGAGCAGTTCTTC.

CDR3 bases: TGTGCCACCAGCAGAGACCGGACAGGGTGGCGCACTGAAGCTTTCTTT. It codes for CATSRDRTGWRTEAFF. The rearrangement links TRBV15 to TRBJ1-1; 8 bases align to TRBD1. Germline trimming cut 0 bases from V and 4 bases from J; bases unmatched to any gene: 7. The V gene's germline CDR1 is LNHNV and CDR2 YYDKDF (reference sequence). CDR3 size: 16 residues. The whole variable domain, filled in from reference TRBV15 and TRBJ1-1, reads DAMVIQNPRYQVTQFGKPVTLSCSQTLNHNVMYWYQQKSSQAPKLLFHYYDKDFNNEADTPDNFQSRRPNTSFCFLDIRSPGLGDTAMYLCATSRDRTGWRTEAFFGQGTRLTVV.

In this sample, this clone turned up once. The CDR3 loop is CASSVTGSGELFF. The CDR3 DNA follows: TGTGCCAGCAGTGTCACAGGGTCCGGGGAGCTGTTTTTT. The rearrangement joins TRBV6-5 to TRBJ2-2; D perhaps matches TRBD1 (6 bases). V lost 5 bases and J 6 bases, leaving 10 bases between the germline ends. CDR3 size: 13 residues. From germline, CDR1 is MNHEY and CDR2 SVGAGI.

V is TRBV11-2 and J is TRBJ2-7; a possible D gene is TRBD2 (6 bases). The germline gives CDR1 SGHAT, CDR2 FQNNGV. The CDR3 has 14 amino acids. Trimming took 5 bases from V and 2 from J, leaving 13 bases between them. Written as DNA, the CDR3 is TGTGCCAGCAGCAAGCCGGGAGCCACCTACGAGCAGTACTTC. It yields the protein CASSKPGATYEQYF.

A single count supports this clone. This chain links TRBV6-5 with TRBJ1-1, with D possibly matching TRBD1 (5 bases). The length of the CDR3 is 13 residues. Germline V gene sequence: CDR1 MNHEY, CDR2 SVGAGI. The V gene lost 7 bases and the J gene lost 1 base, with 10 bases spanning the gap. CDR3 coding DNA: TGTGCCAGCACCACAGGACCGAACACTGAAGCTTTCTTT. It is translated as CASTTGPNTEAFF.

CDR3 in DNA: TGTGCCAGCAGCGACGGAAACACCATATATTTT. Protein: CASSDGNTIYF. The chain carries TRBV9 and TRBJ1-3; D remains unclear. Germline CDR1 is SGDLS and CDR2 is YYNGEE. The CDR3 loop spans 11 amino acids. Trimming cost V 3 bases and J 4 bases, with 2 bases left between them.

This chain joins TRBV27 and TRBJ2-5; perhaps TRBD1 as D (6 bases). Germline-derived CDR1 and CDR2 are MNHEY and SMNVEV (reference sequence). Trimming took off 3 bases at V and 2 bases at J, with 16 bases between the two ends. The CDR3 consists of 16 residues. Here the CDR3 reads CASSFGGRGLQETQYF. The CDR3 bases are TGTGCCAGCAGTTTTGGTGGCAGGGGCTTACAAGAGACCCAGTACTTC.

The V and J genes are TRBV9 and TRBJ2-7, with D maybe TRBD2 (6 bases). Germline lookup yields CDR1 SGDLS and CDR2 YYNGEE. The V end was cut by 4 bases, the J end by 11 bases, with 19 bases between. The CDR3 covers 13 residues. CDR3 nucleotide sequence: TGTGCCAGCAGCCCCCCGTCGGAGGGGCGGAAGTACTTC. It encodes CASSPPSEGRKYF.

The rearrangement joins TRBV19 to TRBJ2-3; TRBD2 matches at 10 bases. CDR3 length: 16 residues. CDR1 is LNHDA, CDR2 SQIVND, per germline (reference sequence). V shed 3 bases and J 1 base; nucleotides not matched to a gene: 4. CDR3 residues: CASSIQGTSGTDTQYF. CDR3 nucleotides: TGTGCCAGTAGTATCCAGGGGACTAGCGGCACAGATACGCAGTATTTT.

The gene calls are TRBV11-2 and TRBJ2-3; D is uncertain. CDR1 is SGHAT and CDR2 is FQNNGV in the germline V gene. This CDR3 region has 15 residues. Trimming took off 5 bases at V and 6 bases at J, with 18 bases between the two ends. The CDR3 loop reads CASSPLAPRTDTQYF. The CDR3 coding sequence is TGTGCCAGCAGCCCCCTCGCCCCCCGTACGGATACGCAGTATTTT.

The gene calls are TRBV27 and TRBJ2-3, with a tentative D call TRBD2 (6 bases). Looked up from germline, CDR1 is MNHEY and CDR2 is SMNVEV (reference sequence). CDR3 length: 16 amino acids. V was shortened by 5 bases and J by 2 bases, with 17 bases between the two germline ends. In DNA form, the CDR3 reads TGTGCCAGCAGTCTAAGAACTAGCCGATACACAGATACGCAGTATTTT. This translates into CASSLRTSRYTDTQYF.

The sample holds a few counts of this clone. V gene TRBV27 combines with J gene TRBJ2-2, with 11 bases that match TRBD1. Germline V gives CDR1 MNHEY, CDR2 SMNVEV (reference sequence). J lost 3 bases, V lost 4 bases, and 4 bases had no gene match. The CDR3 loop spans 16 amino acids. CDR3 amino acids: CASSSRTGGYTGELFF. CDR3 coding DNA: TGTGCCAGCAGTTCCAGGACAGGGGGCTACACCGGGGAGCTGTTTTTT.

The V gene is TRBV2, the J gene TRBJ1-2; TRBD1 might be the D (5 bases). CDR3 size: 16 residues. V lost 0 bases and J lost 4, with 15 bases in between. Germline-derived CDR1 and CDR2 are SNHLY and FYNNEI. The CDR3 protein is CASSEALRAGSYGYTF. Written as DNA, the CDR3 is TGTGCCAGCAGTGAAGCGCTTCGGGCAGGGAGCTATGGCTACACCTTC.

V usage is TRBV11-2 and J usage is TRBJ2-5; D is possibly TRBD2 (5 bases). The CDR3 is 16 residues long. Germline V gene lookup returns CDR1 SGHAT and CDR2 FQNNGV. V was trimmed by 1 base and J by 5 bases, leaving 17 bases between them. The CDR3 here is CASSLGLAGVSETQYF. CDR3 nucleotides: TGTGCCAGCAGCTTAGGGCTAGCTGGTGTTTCGGAGACCCAGTACTTC.